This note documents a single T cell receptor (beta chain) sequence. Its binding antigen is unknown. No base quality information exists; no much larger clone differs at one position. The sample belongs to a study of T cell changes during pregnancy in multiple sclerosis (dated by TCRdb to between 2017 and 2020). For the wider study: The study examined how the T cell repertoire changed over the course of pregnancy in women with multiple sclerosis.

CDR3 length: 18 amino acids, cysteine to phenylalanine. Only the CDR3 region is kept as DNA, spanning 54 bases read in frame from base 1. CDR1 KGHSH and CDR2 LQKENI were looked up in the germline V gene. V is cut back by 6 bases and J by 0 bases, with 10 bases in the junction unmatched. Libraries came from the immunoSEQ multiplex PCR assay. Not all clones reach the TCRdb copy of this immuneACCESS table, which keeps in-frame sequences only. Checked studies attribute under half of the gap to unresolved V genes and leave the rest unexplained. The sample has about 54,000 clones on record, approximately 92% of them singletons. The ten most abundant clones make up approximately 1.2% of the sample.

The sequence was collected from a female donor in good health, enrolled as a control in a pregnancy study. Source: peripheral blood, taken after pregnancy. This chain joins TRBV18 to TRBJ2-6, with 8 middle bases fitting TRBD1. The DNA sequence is TGTGCCAGCTCCCTTCGGACAGGGAGCCTCTCTGGGGCCAACGTCCTGACTTTC. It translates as CASSLRTGSLSGANVLTF.